This T cell receptor beta chain stems from a study of cytomegalovirus exposure and HLA in healthy donors. CDR1 and CDR2 from the germline V gene are MNHNS and SASEGT. The length of the CDR3 is 14 residues. Trimming took off 6 bases at V and 4 bases at J, with 15 bases between the two ends. PCR amplification relied on 60 Vbeta primers (plus 13 Jbeta primers). The assay was immunoSEQ multiplex PCR, and TCRdb's table has in-frame clones only and misses some. The sample records around 80,000 clones, about 79% being singletons. The V call is TRBV6-1, the J call TRBJ1-1; D gene unclear. The sample taken for sequencing was PBMCs. The source of this sequence is a man in his late teens or twenties in good health and CMV-seropositive. CDR3 coding DNA: TGTGCCAGCAGCGGGAAACGAGAGATCACTGAAGCTTTCTTT. Its protein product is CASSGKREITEAFF.